This T cell receptor (beta chain) was obtained from a study of shared clonotypes between healthy human individuals (dated by TCRdb to 2019 to 2021). Looking at the study overall: A couple of women and a few men aged 18 to 49 years were included in the cohort. For each donor, CD4 naive and CD4 memory were each run on three plates, CD8 naive on two plates, and CD8 memory on one plate. To estimate repertoire size and how much clonotype sharing occurs between individuals, the study deeply sequenced the blood TCR repertoires of roughly 5 healthy adults. To increase sequencing depth and limit assay-specific biases, TCR repertoire library preparation and sequencing were carried out by different laboratories using diverse techniques. Each donor's leukapheresis produced roughly between roughly 0.85 and 10 billion PBMCs. Study-wide conclusions, independent of this receptor: Rarefaction of sorted-subset datasets indicated incomplete sequencing despite the large sequencing depth. Clonotypes shared by all four sorted-subset donors showed higher generation probabilities than non-shared clonotypes. Only blood was sampled, and tissue TCR repertoires likely differ from those in blood. Across a few donors, around 5% of naive CD4, approximately 3.6% of naive CD8, under 2.5% of memory CD4, and approximately 0.4% of memory CD8 clonotypes were shared. Pairwise subsampling indicated that sequencing depth was expected to affect the degree of clonotype sharing among donors. Naive subsets generally had larger estimated clonotype richness than memory subsets did. The small number of donors limited the genetic and exposure-history diversity represented.

The count of this clone is one. Its antigen is unknown. The sample holds no much larger clone one base away, and base qualities are not on file. CD8 naive samples were obtained by positive selection for CCR7 among CD45RO-negative cells, yielding a CD45RA+CCR7+ population from which TemRA cells were excluded. The donors were healthy, HIV-negative adults with no recently reported acute infections or vaccinations. Every donor was a Caucasian adult residing in Nashville, Tennessee, USA. Blood was collected by leukapheresis, and PBMCs were isolated by Ficoll-Histopaque density gradient centrifugation and then cryopreserved in liquid nitrogen vapor phase. Purity and quantity of every magnetically sorted T cell population were checked by analytical flow cytometry. Genomic DNA was isolated from each sorted fraction and quantified by UV absorbance on a Nanodrop 2000c. Using the deep immunoSEQ assay, TCR CDR3 regions were amplified from genomic DNA by multiplex PCR. For each cell subset, the extracted genomic DNA was distributed evenly across all wells of several immunoSEQ 96-well plates, and each plate served as one replicate. For sorted subsets, about 0.2 ug genomic DNA, equal to tens of thousands of T cell genomes, was loaded into each replicate PCR. The purified libraries were quantified using a Qubit 3.0 fluorometer, sized with a Bioanalyzer 2100, and then quantified again using the KAPA Library Quantification kit. Every immunoSEQ 96-well plate was sequenced on a dedicated single-read 150-cycle Illumina NextSeq 550 flow cell. Concerning the study's data processing: Because the immunoSEQ output included only junctional sequences and no quality scores, the filtering could not be the same as the filtering used for full-length reads. Sequences were annotated with PyIR, a Python wrapper for IgBLAST v1.9, using IMGT germline references to assign V/J genes and CDR3. Reads with weak V/J assignments (E-value above 1e-6), missing CDR3, stop codons, out-of-frame junctions, or ambiguous translated residues were removed. V3J clonotypes were defined as sequences sharing the same inferred V gene, J gene, and CDR3 amino acid sequence. The percentage overlap between two repertoires was calculated by dividing the number of shared unique clonotypes by the size of the smaller repertoire. Three approaches were used to assess repertoire richness: RTK rarefaction, the Chao1 estimator, and Recon v2.1 estimates of unobserved clonotypes. OLGA was used to compute generation probabilities for all TCRbeta clonotypes that the gDNA method yielded from four donors. This is the immuneACCESS table as TCRdb keeps it, with only in-frame sequences that have V and J called. A part of the clones is gone; compared with another copy, unresolved V genes explain less than half, and the rest is unexplained. For V, J and clone size, that table is used; D and trimming come from the DNA. Within this sample are 1.5 million to 2.5 million clones, with over 85% of them counted one time only. The ten largest clones represent approximately 1% of the sample.

Here V drops 0 bases and J drops 4 bases, and the junction holds 3 bases not matched to any gene. The germline V gene encodes CDR1 MNHEY and CDR2 SMNVEV (reference sequence). Its CDR3 holds 15 amino acids, cysteine through phenylalanine. CDR3 DNA is the only sequence kept; it has 45 bases, read in frame from the first base. The specimen was naive CD8+ T cells sorted from blood. The sample's cell subset or site label is to be understood as: CD45RA+CCR7+. Recombination connected TRBV27 to TRBJ2-7, with 10 bases aligning to TRBD2. This receptor was taken from a man between 18 and 35 years old in good health. The DNA sequence is TGTGCCAGCAGTTTATCGCTAGCGGGAGCGTACGAGCAGTACTTC. Translated, it reads CASSLSLAGAYEQYF.